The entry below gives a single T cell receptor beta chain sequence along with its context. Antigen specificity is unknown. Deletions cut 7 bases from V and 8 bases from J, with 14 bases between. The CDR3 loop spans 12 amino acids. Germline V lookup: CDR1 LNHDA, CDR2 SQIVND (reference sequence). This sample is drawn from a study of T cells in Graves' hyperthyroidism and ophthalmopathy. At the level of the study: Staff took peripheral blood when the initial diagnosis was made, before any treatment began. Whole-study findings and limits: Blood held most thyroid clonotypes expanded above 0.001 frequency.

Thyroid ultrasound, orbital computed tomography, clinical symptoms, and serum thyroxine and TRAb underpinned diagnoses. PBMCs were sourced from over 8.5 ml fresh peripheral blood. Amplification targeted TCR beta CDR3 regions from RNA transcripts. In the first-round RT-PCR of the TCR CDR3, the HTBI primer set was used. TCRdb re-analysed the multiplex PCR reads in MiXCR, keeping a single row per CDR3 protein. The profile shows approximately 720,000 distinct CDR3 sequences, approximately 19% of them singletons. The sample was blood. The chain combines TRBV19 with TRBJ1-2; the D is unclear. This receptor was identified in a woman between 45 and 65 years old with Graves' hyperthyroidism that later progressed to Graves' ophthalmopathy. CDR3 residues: CASTMGGNGYTF. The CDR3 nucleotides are TGTGCCAGTACCATGGGAGGGAACGGCTACACCTTC. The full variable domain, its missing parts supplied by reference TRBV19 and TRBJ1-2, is DGGITQSPKYLFRKEGQNVTLSCEQNLNHDAMYWYRQDPGQGLRLIYYSQIVNDFQKGDIAEGYSVSREKKESFPLTVTSAQKNPTAFYLCASTMGGNGYTFGSGTRLTVV.